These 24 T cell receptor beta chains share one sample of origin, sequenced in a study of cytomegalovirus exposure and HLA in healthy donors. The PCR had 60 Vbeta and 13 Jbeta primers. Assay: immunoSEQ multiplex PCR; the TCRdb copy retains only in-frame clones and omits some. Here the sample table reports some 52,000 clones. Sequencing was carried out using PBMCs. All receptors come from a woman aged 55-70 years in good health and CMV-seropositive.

DNA of the CDR3: TGTGCCAGTAGTATAGCAGGAGGACAGGGTATTACCAAAAACATTCAGTACTTC. It encodes CASSIAGGQGITKNIQYF. This chain links TRBV19 with TRBJ2-4, with 8 bases identical to TRBD1. This CDR3 has 18 residues. Germline V gene data show CDR1 as LNHDA and CDR2 as SQIVND (reference sequence). J was trimmed by 2 bases and V by 1 base; bases with no gene match: 10.

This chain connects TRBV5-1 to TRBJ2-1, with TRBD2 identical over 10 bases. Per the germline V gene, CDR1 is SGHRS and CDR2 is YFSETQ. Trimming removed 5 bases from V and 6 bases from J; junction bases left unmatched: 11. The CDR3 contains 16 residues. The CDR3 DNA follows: TGCGCCAGCAGTCACCTAAGCGGGGGGGCATTCAATGAGCAGTTCTTC. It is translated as CASSHLSGGAFNEQFF.

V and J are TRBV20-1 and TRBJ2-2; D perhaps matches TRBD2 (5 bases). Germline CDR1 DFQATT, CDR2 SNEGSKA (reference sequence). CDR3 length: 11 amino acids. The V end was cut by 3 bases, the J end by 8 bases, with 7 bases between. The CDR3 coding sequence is TGCAGTGCTAGTGAGGGAGGGGAGCTGTTTTTT. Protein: CSASEGGELFF.

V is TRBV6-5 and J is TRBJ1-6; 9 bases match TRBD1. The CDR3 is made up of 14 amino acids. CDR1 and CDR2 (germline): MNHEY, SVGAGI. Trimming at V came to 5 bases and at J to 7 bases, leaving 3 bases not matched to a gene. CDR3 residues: CASSPGQGNSPLHF. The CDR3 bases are TGTGCCAGCAGTCCGGGACAGGGCAATTCACCCCTCCACTTT.

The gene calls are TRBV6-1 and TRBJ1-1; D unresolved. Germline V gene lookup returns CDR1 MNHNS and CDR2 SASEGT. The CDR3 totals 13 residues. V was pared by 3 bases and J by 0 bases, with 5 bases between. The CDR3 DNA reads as TGTGCCAGCAGTGAGAGGGTGAACACTGAAGCTTTCTTT. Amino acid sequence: CASSERVNTEAFF.

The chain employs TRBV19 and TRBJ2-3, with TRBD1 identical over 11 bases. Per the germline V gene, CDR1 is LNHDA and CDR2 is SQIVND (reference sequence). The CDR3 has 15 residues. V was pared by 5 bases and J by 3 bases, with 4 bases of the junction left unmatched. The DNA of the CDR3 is TGTGCCAGTAGTTCAGGACAGGGGGCAACAGATACGCAGTATTTT. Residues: CASSSGQGATDTQYF.

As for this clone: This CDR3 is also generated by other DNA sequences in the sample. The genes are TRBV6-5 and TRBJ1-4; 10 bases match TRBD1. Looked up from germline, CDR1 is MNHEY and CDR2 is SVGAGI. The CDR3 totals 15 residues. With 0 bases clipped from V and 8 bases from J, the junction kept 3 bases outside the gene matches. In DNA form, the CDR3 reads TGTGCCAGCAGTTACTCGACAGGGGGCGGGGAAAAACTGTTTTTT. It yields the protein CASSYSTGGGEKLFF.

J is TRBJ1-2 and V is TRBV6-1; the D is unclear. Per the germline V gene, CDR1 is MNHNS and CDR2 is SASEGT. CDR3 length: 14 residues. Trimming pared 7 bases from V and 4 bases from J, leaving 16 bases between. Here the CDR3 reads CASKPPQAGYGYTF. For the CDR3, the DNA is TGTGCCAGCAAGCCCCCCCAGGCCGGCTATGGCTACACCTTC.

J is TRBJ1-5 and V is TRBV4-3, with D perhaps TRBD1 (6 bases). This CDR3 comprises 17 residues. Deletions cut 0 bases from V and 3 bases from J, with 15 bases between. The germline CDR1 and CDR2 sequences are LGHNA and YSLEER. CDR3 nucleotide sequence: TGCGCCAGCAGCCAAGATCCGGGACACGTATACAATCAGCCCCAGCATTTT. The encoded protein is CASSQDPGHVYNQPQHF.

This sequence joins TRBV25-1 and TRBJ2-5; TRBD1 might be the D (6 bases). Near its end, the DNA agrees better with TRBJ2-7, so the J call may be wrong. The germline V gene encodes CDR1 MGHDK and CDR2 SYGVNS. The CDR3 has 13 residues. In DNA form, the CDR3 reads TGTGCCAGCAGTGGACAGGCCTACTACGAGCAGTACTTC. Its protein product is CASSGQAYYEQYF.

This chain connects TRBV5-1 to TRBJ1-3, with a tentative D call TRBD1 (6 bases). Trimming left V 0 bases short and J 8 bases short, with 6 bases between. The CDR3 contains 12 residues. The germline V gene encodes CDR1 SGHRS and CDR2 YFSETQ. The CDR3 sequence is CASSLEGDTIYF. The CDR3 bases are TGCGCCAGCAGCTTGGAGGGGGACACCATATATTTT.

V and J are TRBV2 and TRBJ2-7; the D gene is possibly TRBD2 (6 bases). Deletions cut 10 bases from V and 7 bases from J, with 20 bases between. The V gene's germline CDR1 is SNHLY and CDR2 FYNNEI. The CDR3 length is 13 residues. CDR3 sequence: CATVGGTLGEQYF. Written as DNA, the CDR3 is TGTGCCACTGTCGGGGGAACATTGGGGGAGCAGTACTTC.

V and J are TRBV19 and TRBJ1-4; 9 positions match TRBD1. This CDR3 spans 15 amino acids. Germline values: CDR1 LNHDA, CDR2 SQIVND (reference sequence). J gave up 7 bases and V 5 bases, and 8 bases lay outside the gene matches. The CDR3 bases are TGTGCCAGTAGTCCCCCCGGGACAGGGACTGAAAAACTGTTTTTT. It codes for CASSPPGTGTEKLFF.

CDR3 DNA sequence: TGTGCCAGCAGCCGAGGCCGGGATCGGCTAGCGATACAAGAGACCCAGTACTTC. Translation: CASSRGRDRLAIQETQYF. The chain carries TRBV4-2 and TRBJ2-5, with D perhaps TRBD2 (6 bases). This CDR3 has 18 residues. Trimming shortened V by 4 bases and J by 2 bases, and 23 bases separated the two germline ends. The germline V gene has CDR1 LGHNA and CDR2 YNFKEQ.

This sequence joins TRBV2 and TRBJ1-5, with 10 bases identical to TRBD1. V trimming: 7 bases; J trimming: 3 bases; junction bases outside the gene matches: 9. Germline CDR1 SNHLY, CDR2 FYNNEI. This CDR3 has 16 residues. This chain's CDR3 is CASTLTGGENNQPQHF. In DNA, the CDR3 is TGTGCCAGCACCCTGACAGGGGGCGAGAACAATCAGCCCCAGCATTTT.

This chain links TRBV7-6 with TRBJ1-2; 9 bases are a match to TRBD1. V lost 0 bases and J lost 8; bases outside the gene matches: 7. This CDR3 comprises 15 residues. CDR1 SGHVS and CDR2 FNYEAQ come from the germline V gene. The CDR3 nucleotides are TGTGCCAGCAGCTTAGCGGAACAGGGGGCGGGAGGCTACACCTTC. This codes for CASSLAEQGAGGYTF.

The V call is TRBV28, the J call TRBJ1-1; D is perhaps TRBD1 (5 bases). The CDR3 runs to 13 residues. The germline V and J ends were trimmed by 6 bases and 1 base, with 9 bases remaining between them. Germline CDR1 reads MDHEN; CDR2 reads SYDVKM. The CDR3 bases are TGTGCCAGCAGCCAACAGGCGAACACTGAAGCTTTCTTT. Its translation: CASSQQANTEAFF.

The CDR3: CASQGQLGAGLNYGYTF. CDR3 nucleotide sequence: TGTGCCAGCCAGGGACAACTCGGGGCAGGGCTTAACTATGGCTACACCTTC. The chain links TRBV27 to TRBJ1-2; possible D gene TRBD1, 6 bases. Germline values: CDR1 MNHEY, CDR2 SMNVEV (reference sequence). Trimming removed 8 bases at V and 1 base at J, with 23 bases between. This CDR3 spans 17 amino acids.

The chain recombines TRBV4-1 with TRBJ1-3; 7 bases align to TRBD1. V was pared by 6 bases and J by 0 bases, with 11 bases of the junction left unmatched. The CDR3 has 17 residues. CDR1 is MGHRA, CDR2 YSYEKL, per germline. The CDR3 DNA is TGCGCCAGCAGACAGGGGCAGGGGTTTAGCTCTGGAAACACCATATATTTT. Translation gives CASRQGQGFSSGNTIYF.

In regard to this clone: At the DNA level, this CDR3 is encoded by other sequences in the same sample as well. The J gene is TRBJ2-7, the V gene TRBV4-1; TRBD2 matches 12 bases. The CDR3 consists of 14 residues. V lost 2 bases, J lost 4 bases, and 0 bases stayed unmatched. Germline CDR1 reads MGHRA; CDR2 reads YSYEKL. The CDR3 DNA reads TGCGCCAGCAGCCAAACTAGCGGGGGGTACGAGCAGTACTTC. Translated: CASSQTSGGYEQYF.

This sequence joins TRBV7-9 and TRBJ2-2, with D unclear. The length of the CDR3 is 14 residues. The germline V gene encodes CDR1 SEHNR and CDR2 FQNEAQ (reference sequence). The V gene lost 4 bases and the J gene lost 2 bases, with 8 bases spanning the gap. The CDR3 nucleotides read TGTGCCAGCAGCTCGTCAGGAAACACCGGGGAGCTGTTTTTT. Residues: CASSSSGNTGELFF.

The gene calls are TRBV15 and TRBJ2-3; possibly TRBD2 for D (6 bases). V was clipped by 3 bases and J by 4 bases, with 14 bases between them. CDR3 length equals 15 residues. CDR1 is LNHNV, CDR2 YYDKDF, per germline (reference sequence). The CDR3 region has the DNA TGTGCCACCAGCAGGTGGGAGGAAAACGCAGATACGCAGTATTTT. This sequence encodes CATSRWEENADTQYF.

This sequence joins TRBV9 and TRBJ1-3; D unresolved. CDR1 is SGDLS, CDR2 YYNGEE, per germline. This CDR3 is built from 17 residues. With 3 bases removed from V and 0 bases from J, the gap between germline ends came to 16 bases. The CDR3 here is CASSAQPGGSSGNTIYF. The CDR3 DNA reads TGTGCCAGCAGCGCCCAACCGGGCGGGAGCTCTGGAAACACCATATATTTT.

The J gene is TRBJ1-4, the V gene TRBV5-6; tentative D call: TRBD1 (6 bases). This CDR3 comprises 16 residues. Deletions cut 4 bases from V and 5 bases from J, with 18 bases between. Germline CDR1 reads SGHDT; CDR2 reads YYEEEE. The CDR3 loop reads CASSHPLRDTNEKLFF. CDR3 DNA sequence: TGTGCCAGCAGCCATCCCCTTCGGGACACCAATGAAAAACTGTTTTTT.